The 22 T cell receptor beta chains given below trace back to one sample, sequenced in a study of blood T cell repertoires in COVID-19. The protocol was immunoSEQ multiplex PCR, while the TCRdb copy is restricted to in-frame clones and leaves out a portion. This table holds 260,000 or so clones, around 80% found once. Sequencing input: peripheral blood. Receptor source: a man aged 80 or over with acute or convalescent COVID-19.

The rearrangement links TRBV6-6 to TRBJ2-1; TRBD2 matches 9 bases. The CDR3 loop spans 17 amino acids. Germline lookup yields CDR1 MNHNY and CDR2 SVGAGI (reference sequence). Trimming at V came to 6 bases and at J to 4 bases, leaving 13 bases not matched to a gene. The CDR3 region has the DNA TGTGCCAGCAGCCGACTCCTGGGTAGCGGGGGATACAATGAGCAGTTCTTC. Translation gives CASSRLLGSGGYNEQFF.

The chain uses TRBV28 and TRBJ1-1, with 8 bases matching TRBD1. The CDR3 spans 14 residues. V was pared by 2 bases and J by 4 bases, with 3 bases of the junction left unmatched. Per germline, CDR1 MDHEN and CDR2 SYDVKM. DNA for the CDR3: TGTGCCAGCAGTTTAAGTGACAGGGGCACTGAAGCTTTCTTT. Translating it yields CASSLSDRGTEAFF.

As DNA, the CDR3 is TGTGCCAGCGAAGACATTGCCAAAAACATTCAGTACTTC. Protein sequence: CASEDIAKNIQYF. The chain employs TRBV6-5 and TRBJ2-4, with D uncertain. The CDR3 runs 13 residues. V was shortened by 8 bases and J by 1 base, with 9 bases between the two germline ends. Per germline, CDR1 MNHEY and CDR2 SVGAGI.

Remarks on this clone: A read error may produce the germline difference seen at one junction end. This CDR3 is CASSPGTGKSQGTQYF. As DNA, the CDR3 is TGTGCCAGCAGCCCCGGGACAGGGAAGTCTCAAGGGACCCAGTACTTC. The chain recombines TRBV9 with TRBJ2-5; 9 bases agree with TRBD1. CDR1 and CDR2 from the germline V gene are SGDLS and YYNGEE. The CDR3 length is 16 residues.

This clone turned up a few times. J is TRBJ1-6 and V is TRBV18; TRBD1 might be the D (6 bases). Germline values: CDR1 KGHSH, CDR2 LQKENI. The CDR3 spans 14 residues. V dropped 3 bases and J dropped 8 bases, with 11 bases sitting between them. CDR3 region: CASSPTGLDSPLHF. CDR3 coding DNA: TGTGCCAGCTCACCCACAGGGCTGGATTCACCCCTCCACTTT. Drawing the rest from reference TRBV18 and TRBJ1-6, the complete variable domain is NAGVMQNPRHLVRRRGQEARLRCSPMKGHSHVYWYRQLPEEGLKFMVYLQKENIIDESGMPKERFSAEFPKEGPSILRIQQVVRGDSAAYFCASSPTGLDSPLHFGNGTRLTVT.

The chain has TRBV28 and TRBJ1-5; a weak D match, TRBD1 (5 bases). Trimming stripped 3 bases from V and 7 bases from J, with 16 bases between. CDR1 and CDR2 (germline): MDHEN, SYDVKM. This CDR3 has 15 residues. The CDR3, as DNA: TGTGCCAGCAGTTTGGCGGTGGCAGGGTTACAGCCCCAGCATTTT. This gives the protein CASSLAVAGLQPQHF.

The rearrangement joins TRBV7-2 to TRBJ2-2, with D maybe TRBD1 (6 bases). Germline assignment: CDR1 SGHTA and CDR2 FQGNSA. This CDR3 contains 15 residues. Trimming removed 5 bases at V and 0 bases at J, with 10 bases between. The CDR3 sequence is CASSVGTSNTGELFF. The CDR3 DNA sequence: TGTGCCAGCAGCGTGGGGACATCGAACACCGGGGAGCTGTTTTTT.

The V gene is TRBV3-1 (or the pseudogene TRBV3-2), the J gene TRBJ1-1; no reliable D call. The CDR3 covers 12 residues. Germline-derived CDR1 and CDR2 are LGHDT and YNNKEL (reference sequence). V gave up 8 bases and J gave up 4 bases, with 11 bases separating them. The CDR3 reads CASGYGFTEAFF. The DNA for the CDR3 is TGTGCCAGCGGGTACGGGTTCACTGAAGCTTTCTTT.

This chain connects TRBV2 to TRBJ2-3; 7 nucleotides agree with TRBD1. Per the germline V gene, CDR1 is SNHLY and CDR2 is FYNNEI. V lost 6 bases and J lost 6; bases outside the gene matches: 12. The CDR3 runs 15 residues. CDR3 sequence: CASRRGQTTGDTQYF. CDR3 in DNA: TGTGCCAGCAGGAGGGGACAGACCACTGGGGATACGCAGTATTTT. The full variable domain, in which reference TRBV2 and TRBJ2-3 provide the parts outside the CDR3, is EPEVTQTPSHQVTQMGQEVILRCVPISNHLYFYWYRQILGQKVEFLVSFYNNEISEKSEIFDDQFSVERPDGSNFTLKIRSTKLEDSAMYFCASRRGQTTGDTQYFGPGTRLTVL.

The CDR3 loop is CAWRRQGGFYEQFF. DNA of the CDR3: TGTGCCTGGAGGAGGCAGGGAGGTTTTTATGAGCAGTTCTTC. This chain links TRBV30 with TRBJ2-1; D may be TRBD2 (6 bases). CDR3 length: 14 amino acids. V lost 3 bases, J lost 8 bases, and 17 bases lay in between. Looked up from germline, CDR1 is GTSNPN and CDR2 is SVGIG (reference sequence).

The CDR3: CASSGTSGGAGGTQYF. The CDR3 nucleotides read TGTGCCAGCAGTGGGACTAGCGGGGGGGCCGGGGGTACGCAGTATTTT. This rearrangement joins TRBV2 to TRBJ2-3, with 15 bases matching TRBD2. The J segment lost 8 bases and the V segment lost 4 bases, leaving 7 bases of the junction unmatched. The CDR3 contains 16 residues. The germline V gene has CDR1 SNHLY and CDR2 FYNNEI.

The chain is built from TRBV7-9 and TRBJ1-1; D is unclear. CDR1 is SEHNR, CDR2 FQNEAQ, per germline (reference sequence). Trimming shortened V by 5 bases and J by 4 bases, and 14 bases separated the two germline ends. This CDR3 region has 14 residues. This CDR3 is CASSETPGSTEAFF. The CDR3 DNA sequence: TGTGCCAGCAGCGAGACCCCGGGGAGCACTGAAGCTTTCTTT.

The chain is built from TRBV5-1 and TRBJ2-7, with 11 positions matching TRBD1. Germline trimming cut 4 bases from V and 3 bases from J; bases unmatched to any gene: 6. The CDR3 loop spans 15 amino acids. Per germline, CDR1 SGHRS and CDR2 YFSETQ. The CDR3 protein is CASSLDGTGGYEQYF. In DNA form, the CDR3 reads TGCGCCAGCAGCCTAGACGGGACAGGGGGCTACGAGCAGTACTTC.

A single count supports this clone. The chain carries TRBV5-1 and TRBJ2-5, with 8 bases lining up with TRBD1. The length of the CDR3 is 14 residues. V was pared by 4 bases and J by 4 bases, with 6 bases of the junction left unmatched. Germline values: CDR1 SGHRS, CDR2 YFSETQ. The chain's CDR3 is CASSGAGQGETQYF. CDR3 bases: TGCGCCAGCAGCGGAGCCGGACAGGGAGAGACCCAGTACTTC.

The chain links TRBV7-9 to TRBJ2-7, with TRBD1 matching over 7 bases. Germline values: CDR1 SEHNR, CDR2 FQNEAQ (reference sequence). The length of the CDR3 is 16 residues. J lost 3 bases, V lost 5 bases, and 13 bases had no gene match. Here the CDR3 reads CASSGRTGGFFYEQYF. CDR3 DNA: TGTGCCAGCAGCGGACGGACAGGTGGCTTCTTCTACGAGCAGTACTTC.

The V call is TRBV5-1, the J call TRBJ2-7, with D unresolved. The CDR3 length is 13 residues. Germline V gives CDR1 SGHRS, CDR2 YFSETQ. Trimming took off 5 bases at V and 3 bases at J, with 12 bases between the two ends. This CDR3 reads CASSSSGDYEQYF. CDR3 nucleotides: TGCGCCAGCAGTAGTTCCGGAGACTACGAGCAGTACTTC.

The V gene is TRBV5-1, the J gene TRBJ2-3, with a weak D call TRBD2 (6 bases). CDR1 and CDR2 (germline): SGHRS, YFSETQ. V lost 5 bases and J lost 0, with 16 bases in between. The CDR3 consists of 16 residues. In nucleotides, the CDR3 is TGCGCCAGCAGTTCCGGGACTCTAATAAGCACAGATACGCAGTATTTT. Amino acid sequence: CASSSGTLISTDTQYF.

The chain has TRBV28 and TRBJ2-5; 11 nucleotides agree with TRBD2. The CDR3 spans 19 residues. The V gene's germline CDR1 is MDHEN and CDR2 SYDVKM. The V and J ends lost 3 bases and 0 bases, in that order; junction bases with no gene match: 12. The DNA for the CDR3 is TGTGCCAGCAGTTTGCGGGGGAGACTAGCGGGGATTCACCAAGAGACCCAGTACTTC. Its translation: CASSLRGRLAGIHQETQYF. The variable domain in full, with the rest retrieved from reference TRBV28 and TRBJ2-5, is DVKVTQSSRYLVKRTGEKVFLECVQDMDHENMFWYRQDPGLGLRLIYFSYDVKMKEKGDIPEGYSVSREKKERFSLILESASTNQTSMYLCASSLRGRLAGIHQETQYFGPGTRLLVL.

This clone was observed a handful of times. CDR3 sequence reads: CASSLSGSYEQYF. In DNA, the CDR3 is TGTGCCAGCAGTTTATCCGGCTCCTACGAGCAGTACTTC. This chain uses TRBV27 with TRBJ2-7; D unresolved. The germline V gene encodes CDR1 MNHEY and CDR2 SMNVEV (reference sequence). The CDR3 runs to 13 residues. V was shortened by 0 bases and J by 0 bases, with 3 bases between the two germline ends.

The V gene is TRBV5-5, the J gene TRBJ1-1, with D possibly matching TRBD1 (6 bases). The germline CDR1 and CDR2 sequences are SGHKS and YYEKEE (reference sequence). This CDR3 is 15 amino acids long. The V gene lost 2 bases and the J gene lost 3 bases, with 14 bases spanning the gap. CDR3 region: CASSFNWDIYTEAFF. The CDR3 DNA reads TGTGCCAGCAGCTTTAACTGGGACATCTACACTGAAGCTTTCTTT.

This chain uses TRBV28 with TRBJ2-7; weak D call: TRBD1 (5 bases). Germline V gives CDR1 MDHEN, CDR2 SYDVKM. The CDR3 has 13 residues. Trimming cost V 2 bases and J 2 bases, with 7 bases left between them. The CDR3 bases are TGTGCCAGCAGTTTAGACAGCCCCTACGAGCAGTACTTC. Protein product: CASSLDSPYEQYF. The full variable domain, with the rest looked up from reference TRBV28 and TRBJ2-7, is DVKVTQSSRYLVKRTGEKVFLECVQDMDHENMFWYRQDPGLGLRLIYFSYDVKMKEKGDIPEGYSVSREKKERFSLILESASTNQTSMYLCASSLDSPYEQYFGPGTRLTVT.

This clone was picked up one time. The gene calls are TRBV19 and TRBJ1-2, with D hard to call. V lost 3 bases, J lost 2 bases, and 13 bases lay in between. Germline V gives CDR1 LNHDA, CDR2 SQIVND (reference sequence). This CDR3 contains 15 residues. CDR3 DNA sequence: TGTGCCAGTAGTATGGGAGGTGTTGGAAACTATGGCTACACCTTC. Protein: CASSMGGVGNYGYTF.